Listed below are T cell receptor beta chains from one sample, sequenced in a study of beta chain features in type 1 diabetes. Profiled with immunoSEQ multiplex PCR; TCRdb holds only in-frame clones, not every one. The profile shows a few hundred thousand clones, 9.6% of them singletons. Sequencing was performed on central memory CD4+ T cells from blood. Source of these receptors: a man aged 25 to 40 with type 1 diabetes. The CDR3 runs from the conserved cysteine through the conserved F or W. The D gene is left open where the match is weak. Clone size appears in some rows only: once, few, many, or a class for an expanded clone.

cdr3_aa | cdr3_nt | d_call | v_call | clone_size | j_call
CASVRRRGTDTQYF | TGTGCCAGCGTGAGGAGGAGGGGCACAGATACGCAGTATTTT | - | TRBV27 | - | TRBJ2-3
CASRGLAGSETQYF | TGTGCCAGCAGGGGACTAGCGGGATCTGAGACCCAGTACTTC | TRBD2 | TRBV7-3 | few | TRBJ2-5
CATSRDRGQGVHTF | TGTGCCACCAGCAGAGATCGGGGACAGGGCGTTCACACCTTC | TRBD1 | TRBV15 | few | TRBJ1-2
CASSYGYFNEQFF | TGTGCCAGCAGTTACGGCTATTTCAATGAGCAGTTCTTC | - | TRBV6-5 | - | TRBJ2-1
CASSQDEGQPQHF | TGCGCCAGCAGCCAAGATGAGGGTCAGCCCCAGCATTTT | - | TRBV4-3 | many | TRBJ1-5
CASSLSNRYEQYF | TGTGCCAGCAGTTTATCGAACAGATACGAGCAGTACTTC | - | TRBV27 | few | TRBJ2-7
CASRTIQGIRTEAFF | TGCGCCAGCAGGACGATACAGGGGATTCGGACTGAAGCTTTCTTT | TRBD1 | TRBV23-1 | many | TRBJ1-1
CASSPQGARGDTQYF | TGTGCCAGCAGCCCACAGGGGGCGCGTGGAGATACGCAGTATTTT | TRBD1 | TRBV7-9 | few | TRBJ2-3
CASSRVISGNTIYF | TGTGCCAGCAGTCGAGTGATCTCTGGAAACACCATATATTTT | - | TRBV6-6 | - | TRBJ1-3
CASSLRGRQNYGYTF | TGTGCCAGCAGTTTACGGGGTAGACAGAACTATGGCTACACCTTC | - | TRBV28 | few | TRBJ1-2
CASSIDLRVGQPQHF | TGTGCCAGTAGTATAGATCTTCGGGTAGGACAGCCCCAGCATTTT | - | TRBV19 | few | TRBJ1-5
CASSPRTGASTRQYF | TGTGCCAGCTCACCTAGGACAGGAGCCTCTACGAGGCAGTACTTC | TRBD1 | TRBV18 | few | TRBJ2-7
CASSFTGGETEAFF | TGTGCCAGCAGCTTCACAGGGGGAGAAACTGAAGCTTTCTTT | TRBD1 | TRBV11-3 | - | TRBJ1-1
CASSPGTSSYEQYF | TGTGCCAGCAGTCCCGGGACTAGCTCCTACGAGCAGTACTTC | TRBD2 | TRBV28 | few | TRBJ2-7
CASSGVRDRASYEQYF | TGCGCCAGCAGCGGTGTGAGGGACAGGGCATCCTACGAGCAGTACTTC | TRBD1 | TRBV5-1 | few | TRBJ2-7
CASSLGSSGYEQYF | TGCGCCAGCAGCTTGGGTTCTAGCGGATACGAGCAGTACTTC | TRBD2 | TRBV5-1 | few | TRBJ2-7
CASSPGGTQPQHF | TGTGCCAGCAGCCCAGGGGGCACTCAGCCCCAGCATTTT | TRBD1 | TRBV6-6 | few | TRBJ1-5
CASSLGQGLNTGELFF | TGTGCCAGCAGCCTGGGGCAGGGCCTCAACACCGGGGAGCTGTTTTTT | - | TRBV7-9 | - | TRBJ2-2
CASLGTGSYEQYF | TGTGCCAGCTTGGGGACAGGGTCTTACGAGCAGTACTTC | TRBD1 | TRBV28 | - | TRBJ2-7
CASSLEGSRYSYNEQFF | TGTGCCAGCAGCTTAGAGGGGAGCAGGTACTCCTACAATGAGCAGTTCTTC | - | TRBV11-2 | - | TRBJ2-1
CASSYSRTDGEKLFF | TGTGCCAGCAGTTACTCGCGGACAGATGGTGAAAAACTGTTTTTT | - | TRBV6-5 | few | TRBJ1-4
CASSPYRGTGNTIYF | TGTGCCAGCAGCCCATACAGGGGGACTGGAAACACCATATATTTT | TRBD1 | TRBV14 | - | TRBJ1-3
CASSLGVSGRANDEQFF | TGTGCCAGCTCATTAGGGGTCAGCGGGAGGGCCAACGATGAGCAGTTCTTC | TRBD2 | TRBV18 | - | TRBJ2-1
CASSEQFTDTQYF | TGTGCCAGCAGTGAACAGTTCACAGATACGCAGTATTTT | - | TRBV6-5 | - | TRBJ2-3
CASSPGTSSYEQYF | TGTGCCAGCTCACCAGGGACGTCCTCCTACGAGCAGTACTTC | - | TRBV18 | - | TRBJ2-7
CASSPPSSYEQYF | TGTGCCAGCTCACCGCCGAGCTCCTACGAGCAGTACTTC | - | TRBV18 | many | TRBJ2-7
CASSLAGYGYTF | TGTGCCAGCAGTTTAGCCGGGTACGGCTACACCTTC | - | TRBV28 | - | TRBJ1-2
CASSLSAGATYEQYF | TGTGCCAGCAGCCTTTCGGCGGGCGCAACCTACGAGCAGTACTTC | - | TRBV11-1 | - | TRBJ2-7
CASNSGGDSFGYTF | TGTGCCAGCAACTCTGGGGGAGACAGCTTTGGCTACACCTTC | - | TRBV6-6 | many | TRBJ1-2
CAWSAPGSGTEAFF | TGTGCCTGGAGTGCACCGGGGTCGGGCACTGAAGCTTTCTTT | - | TRBV30 | - | TRBJ1-1
CASRAGVGYNEQFF | TGTGCCAGCAGAGCAGGGGTTGGATACAATGAGCAGTTCTTC | - | TRBV6-5 | few | TRBJ2-1
CAWSVRGRITFF | TGTGCCTGGAGTGTCCGGGGGCGTATAACTTTCTTT | - | TRBV30 | - | TRBJ1-1
CASSLLWGNEQFF | TGCGCCAGCAGCTTGTTGTGGGGGAATGAGCAGTTCTTC | - | TRBV5-1 | - | TRBJ2-1
CASSAYEQYF | TGTGCCAGCAGCGCCTACGAGCAGTACTTC | - | TRBV7-8 | few | TRBJ2-7
CASSLSTGHEQFF | TGTGCCAGTAGCCTTTCCACCGGCCATGAGCAGTTCTTC | - | TRBV19 | few | TRBJ2-1
CASSRNTGAGNTEAFF | TGTGCCAGCAGCCGCAACACAGGGGCTGGGAACACTGAAGCTTTCTTT | TRBD1 | TRBV4-2 | many | TRBJ1-1
CASSPPNTDTQYF | TGTGCCAGCAGCCCCCCGAACACAGATACGCAGTATTTT | - | TRBV5-5 | - | TRBJ2-3
CASSLARESDTQYF | TGTGCCAGCAGCTTAGCGCGGGAGTCAGATACGCAGTATTTT | TRBD2 | TRBV13 | few | TRBJ2-3
CASRRDSPNEKLFF | TGTGCCAGCAGGCGGGACAGCCCAAATGAAAAACTGTTTTTT | TRBD1 | TRBV6-6 | few | TRBJ1-4
CASSQRGVYNEQFF | TGTGCCAGCAGCCAAAGGGGAGTCTACAATGAGCAGTTCTTC | - | TRBV4-2 | - | TRBJ2-1
CASSPPSRVDYGYTF | TGTGCCAGCTCACCGCCGAGTAGGGTCGACTATGGCTACACCTTC | - | TRBV18 | - | TRBJ1-2
CASSRAGVQETQYF | TGCGCCAGCAGCCGGGCCGGCGTCCAAGAGACCCAGTACTTC | - | TRBV4-3 | - | TRBJ2-5
CSVAGGDGDQPQHF | TGCAGCGTTGCAGGGGGCGACGGGGATCAGCCCCAGCATTTT | TRBD1 | TRBV29-1 | - | TRBJ1-5
CASRQWNYEQYF | TGTGCCAGCAGACAATGGAATTACGAGCAGTACTTC | - | TRBV28 | - | TRBJ2-7
CASSYSGTDNTDTQYF | TGTGCCAGCAGTTACTCGGGGACGGACAACACAGATACGCAGTATTTT | - | TRBV6-5 | few | TRBJ2-3
CASSHGTGGFNTDTQYF | TGCGCCAGCAGCCATGGGACAGGGGGCTTCAACACAGATACGCAGTATTTT | TRBD1 | TRBV5-1 | few | TRBJ2-3
CASSQLGSQETQYF | TGTGCCAGCAGCCAGCTCGGGAGCCAAGAGACCCAGTACTTC | - | TRBV11-3 | - | TRBJ2-5
CASSLGGGDYGYTF | TGTGCCAGCAGCCTCGGAGGGGGAGACTATGGCTACACCTTC | - | TRBV11-2 | - | TRBJ1-2
CASRQGLIAKNIQYF | TGTGCCAGCAGGCAGGGACTGATAGCCAAAAACATTCAGTACTTC | - | TRBV6-5 | few | TRBJ2-4
CASSLAGGEDTQYF | TGCGCCAGCAGCTTGGCGGGAGGCGAAGATACGCAGTATTTT | TRBD2 | TRBV5-1 | many | TRBJ2-3
CASSDQGVNYNEQFF | TGTGCCAGCTCCGACCAGGGGGTAAACTACAATGAGCAGTTCTTC | TRBD1 | TRBV18 | few | TRBJ2-1
CASSPYYGSKLFF | TGTGCCAGCTCACCATACTACGGGTCAAAGCTGTTTTTT | - | TRBV18 | - | TRBJ2-2
CASSDPGTSGSYEQYF | TGTGCCAGCAGCGATCCCGGGACTAGCGGGTCCTACGAGCAGTACTTC | TRBD2 | TRBV7-8 | few | TRBJ2-7